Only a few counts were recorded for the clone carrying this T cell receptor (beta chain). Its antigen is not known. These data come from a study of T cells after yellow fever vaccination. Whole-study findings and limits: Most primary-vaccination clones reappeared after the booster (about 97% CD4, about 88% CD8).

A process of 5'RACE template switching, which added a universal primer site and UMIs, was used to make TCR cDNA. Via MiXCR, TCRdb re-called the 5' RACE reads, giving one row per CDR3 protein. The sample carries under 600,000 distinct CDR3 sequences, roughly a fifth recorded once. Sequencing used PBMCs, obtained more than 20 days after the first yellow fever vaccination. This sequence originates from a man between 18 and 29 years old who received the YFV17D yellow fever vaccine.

The CDR3 coding sequence is TGTGCCAGTAGTATATGGTCAGGGTTTAACTATGGCTACACCTTC. Its translation is CASSIWSGFNYGYTF. The chain has TRBV19 and TRBJ1-2, with D possibly TRBD1 on 5 matching bases. The V end lost 2 bases, the J end lost 1 base, and 11 bases lay between the germline ends. Germline loops: CDR1 LNHDA, CDR2 SQIVND (reference sequence). This CDR3 is 15 amino acids long.